The 17 T cell receptor beta chains below were found in one sample sequenced in a study of blood T cell repertoires in COVID-19. The repertoire was sequenced with immunoSEQ multiplex PCR; TCRdb's copy has only in-frame clones and lacks some. The sample lists roughly 110,000 clones; more than 75% were seen once. Sequenced input: peripheral blood. These receptor sequences come from a man in his forties with acute or convalescent COVID-19.

The genes are TRBV7-2 and TRBJ1-5, with a weak D call TRBD1 (6 bases). V dropped 5 bases and J dropped 5 bases, with 13 bases sitting between them. Germline assignment: CDR1 SGHTA and CDR2 FQGNSA. This CDR3 region has 14 residues. Written as DNA, the CDR3 is TGTGCCAGCAGCATCGGGGGGGGCGATCAGCCCCAGCATTTT. The encoded protein is CASSIGGGDQPQHF.

The CDR3 loop is CASSLETGYNSPLHF. CDR3 in DNA: TGTGCCAGCAGCTTGGAAACAGGGTATAATTCACCCCTCCACTTT. The gene calls are TRBV7-9 and TRBJ1-6; D possibly corresponds to TRBD1 (6 bases). Germline assignment: CDR1 SEHNR and CDR2 FQNEAQ (reference sequence). V was clipped by 3 bases and J by 4 bases, with 10 bases between them. The CDR3 spans 15 residues.

V and J are TRBV6-1 and TRBJ1-6; D is unresolved. The V end was cut by 4 bases, the J end by 7 bases, with 17 bases between. This CDR3 is built from 16 residues. From germline, CDR1 is MNHNS and CDR2 SASEGT. The CDR3 coding sequence is TGTGCCAGCAGTGCGTGGTCGGTCCTAGTAAATTCACCCCTCCACTTT. It encodes CASSAWSVLVNSPLHF.

This clone has just a few counts. The sample contains more than one DNA sequence encoding this CDR3. The V call is TRBV19, the J call TRBJ2-5; maybe TRBD2 (5 bases). V lost 6 bases and J lost 2, with 10 bases in between. The germline V gene encodes CDR1 LNHDA and CDR2 SQIVND (reference sequence). The CDR3 runs to 13 residues. This CDR3 is CASREGGQETQYF. CDR3 coding DNA: TGTGCCAGTAGAGAAGGAGGACAAGAGACCCAGTACTTC.

The chain joins TRBV3-1 (or the pseudogene TRBV3-2) to TRBJ2-2; TRBD1 matches at 11 bases. This CDR3 is built from 18 residues. Germline CDR1 is LGHDT and CDR2 is YNNKEL (reference sequence). The ends lost 1 base at V and 3 bases at J; junction bases unmatched: 7. This CDR3 is CASSQGPGQGGYTGELFF. Here the CDR3 DNA reads TGTGCCAGCAGCCAAGGTCCGGGACAGGGGGGCTACACCGGGGAGCTGTTTTTT.

The chain recombines TRBV9 with TRBJ2-7; D gene unclear. Germline lookup yields CDR1 SGDLS and CDR2 YYNGEE. This CDR3 is 15 amino acids long. V lost 4 bases and J 1 base, leaving 15 bases between the germline ends. In DNA form, the CDR3 reads TGTGCCAGCAGCCCCCACCTGGAGTTATCCTACGAGCAGTACTTC. Translation gives CASSPHLELSYEQYF.

This clone was seen more than once but under ten times. V is TRBV4-1 and J is TRBJ1-6; TRBD1 matches 9 bases. Germline V gives CDR1 MGHRA, CDR2 YSYEKL. CDR3 length: 15 residues. V gave up 1 base and J gave up 15 bases; unmatched junction bases: 10. The CDR3 here is CASSQVLGQGFILHF. Written as DNA, the CDR3 is TGCGCCAGCAGCCAAGTGTTAGGACAGGGGTTCATCCTCCACTTT.

The chain carries TRBV27 and TRBJ1-1, with D perhaps TRBD1 (6 bases). The CDR3 loop spans 14 amino acids. Trimming took 1 base from V and 4 from J, leaving 10 bases between them. Germline-derived CDR1 and CDR2 are MNHEY and SMNVEV (reference sequence). The DNA of the CDR3 is TGTGCCAGCAGTTTATTGGGCAGGGGCACTGAAGCTTTCTTT. Residues: CASSLLGRGTEAFF.

The J gene is TRBJ1-2, the V gene TRBV12-3 or TRBV12-4; D unclear. Trimming took off 3 bases at V and 4 bases at J, with 6 bases between the two ends. The CDR3 contains 12 residues. The chain's CDR3 is CASSLGSYGYTF. The CDR3 bases are TGTGCCAGCAGTTTGGGGAGCTATGGCTACACCTTC.

The chain uses TRBV25-1 and TRBJ1-5; TRBD1 might be the D (5 bases). The V and J ends lost 5 bases and 10 bases respectively, with 15 bases between them. Germline V gene data show CDR1 as MGHDK and CDR2 as SYGVNS. There are 13 residues in the CDR3. CDR3 residues: CASSLGQTGPQHF. The CDR3 coding sequence is TGTGCCAGCAGTCTAGGACAAACGGGCCCCCAGCATTTT.

The J gene is TRBJ2-1, the V gene TRBV19, with 9 bases that match TRBD1. The CDR3 consists of 15 residues. In germline, CDR1 is LNHDA, CDR2 SQIVND (reference sequence). V trimming: 7 bases; J trimming: 9 bases; junction bases outside the gene matches: 13. CDR3 bases: TGTGCCAGTACCGCCGGGACAGGGAGAGGAGGTGAGCAGTTCTTC. Translation gives CASTAGTGRGGEQFF.

This chain uses TRBV11-1 with TRBJ2-5, with 12 bases identical to TRBD2. V lost 4 bases to trimming and J lost 2 bases; unmatched junction nucleotides: 5. CDR1 is SGHAT, CDR2 FQDESV, per germline (reference sequence). The CDR3 sequence is 16 residues long. The CDR3 DNA sequence: TGTGCCAGCAGCTCAAGACTAGCGGGGGATCAAGAGACCCAGTACTTC. It codes for CASSSRLAGDQETQYF.

This chain joins TRBV20-1 and TRBJ2-7; possible D gene TRBD2, 5 bases. There are 14 residues in the CDR3. V lost 3 bases, J lost 7 bases, and 19 bases lay in between. The germline CDR1 and CDR2 sequences are DFQATT and SNEGSKA (reference sequence). The CDR3, as DNA: TGCAGTGCTAGTAACGACGGGGTGGGGAAGGAGCAGTACTTC. Translating it yields CSASNDGVGKEQYF.

The J gene is TRBJ2-1, the V gene TRBV5-1, with D uncertain. The CDR3 runs 16 residues. The germline V gene has CDR1 SGHRS and CDR2 YFSETQ. Trimming cost V 4 bases and J 0 bases, with 14 bases left between them. CDR3 DNA sequence: TGCGCCAGCAGCCCCGTCGGTAGGAGCTCCTACAATGAGCAGTTCTTC. It codes for CASSPVGRSSYNEQFF.

J is TRBJ2-3 and V is TRBV4-1, with D hard to call. V was pared by 1 base and J by 2 bases, with 13 bases between. Germline V gene lookup returns CDR1 MGHRA and CDR2 YSYEKL. This CDR3 contains 16 residues. CDR3 nucleotides: TGCGCCAGCAGCCAAGTATGGCAGCGCTCCACAGATACGCAGTATTTT. This translates into CASSQVWQRSTDTQYF.

The DNA for the CDR3 is TGCAGTGCCTCTCAGGGAACTGAAGCTTTCTTT. The encoded protein is CSASQGTEAFF. V gene TRBV20-1 combines with J gene TRBJ1-1, with D possibly matching TRBD1 (5 bases). CDR1 is DFQATT and CDR2 is SNEGSKA in the germline V gene (reference sequence). The V end lost 6 bases, the J end lost 5 bases, and 10 bases lay between the germline ends. The CDR3 consists of 11 residues.

The CDR3 region is CASSLRTGGQLNTEAFF. Written as DNA, the CDR3 is TGTGCCAGCAGCTTGCGGACAGGAGGACAGTTGAACACTGAAGCTTTCTTT. This chain connects TRBV21-1 to TRBJ1-1; the table's TRBD1 call for D was not verified on the DNA. TRBV21-1 is described as a pseudogene. The CDR3 runs 17 residues.